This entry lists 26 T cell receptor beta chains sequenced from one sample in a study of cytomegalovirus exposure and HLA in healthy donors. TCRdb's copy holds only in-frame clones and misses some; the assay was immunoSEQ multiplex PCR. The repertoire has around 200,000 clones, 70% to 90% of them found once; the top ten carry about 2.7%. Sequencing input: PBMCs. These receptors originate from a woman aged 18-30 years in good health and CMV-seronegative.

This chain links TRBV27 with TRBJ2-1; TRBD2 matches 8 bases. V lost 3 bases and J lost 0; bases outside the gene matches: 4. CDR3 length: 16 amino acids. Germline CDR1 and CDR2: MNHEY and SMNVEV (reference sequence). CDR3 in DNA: TGTGCCAGCAGTTTGTACGGGAGGGGCTCCTACAATGAGCAGTTCTTC. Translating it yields CASSLYGRGSYNEQFF.

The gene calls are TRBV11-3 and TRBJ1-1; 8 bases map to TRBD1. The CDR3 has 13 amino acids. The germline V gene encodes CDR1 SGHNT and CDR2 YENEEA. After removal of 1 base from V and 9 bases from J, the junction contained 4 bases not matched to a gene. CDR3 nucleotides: TGTGCCAGCAGCTTAGCAGGGGGCGAGAAAGCTTTCTTT. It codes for CASSLAGGEKAFF.

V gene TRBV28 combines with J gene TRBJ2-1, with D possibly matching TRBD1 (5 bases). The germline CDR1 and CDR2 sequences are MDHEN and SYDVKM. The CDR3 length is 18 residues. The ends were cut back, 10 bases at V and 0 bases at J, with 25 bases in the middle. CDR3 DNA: TGTGCCACCCAGGGATGGTTAGAGTCATCAAGCTCCTACAATGAGCAGTTCTTC. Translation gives CATQGWLESSSSYNEQFF.

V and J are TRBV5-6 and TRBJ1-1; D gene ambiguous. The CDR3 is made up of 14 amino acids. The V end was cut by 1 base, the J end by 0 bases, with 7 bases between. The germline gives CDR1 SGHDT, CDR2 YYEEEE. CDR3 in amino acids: CASSLTRMNTEAFF. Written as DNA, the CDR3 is TGTGCCAGCAGCTTGACACGAATGAACACTGAAGCTTTCTTT.

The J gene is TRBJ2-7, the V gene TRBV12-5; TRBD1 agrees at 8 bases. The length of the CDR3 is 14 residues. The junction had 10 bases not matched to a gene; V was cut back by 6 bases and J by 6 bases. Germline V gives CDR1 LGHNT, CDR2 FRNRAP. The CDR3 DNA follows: TGTGCTAGTGGGGACGGGACAGGCGGGGTCGAGCAGTACTTC. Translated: CASGDGTGGVEQYF.

The CDR3 loop reads CASSYGAGTAEAFF. The CDR3 nucleotides read TGTGCCAGCAGTTATGGGGCGGGGACAGCTGAAGCTTTCTTT. The chain uses TRBV6-6 and TRBJ1-1; 7 bases map to TRBD1. Germline-derived CDR1 and CDR2 are MNHNY and SVGAGI (reference sequence). CDR3 length: 14 residues. Germline trimming cut 3 bases from V and 6 bases from J; bases unmatched to any gene: 7.

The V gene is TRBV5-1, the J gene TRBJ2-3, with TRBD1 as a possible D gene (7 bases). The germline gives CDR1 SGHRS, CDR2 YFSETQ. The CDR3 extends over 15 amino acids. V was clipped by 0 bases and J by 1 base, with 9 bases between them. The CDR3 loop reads CASSLGRGGTDTQYF. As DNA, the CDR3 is TGCGCCAGCAGCTTGGGCAGGGGGGGCACAGATACGCAGTATTTT.

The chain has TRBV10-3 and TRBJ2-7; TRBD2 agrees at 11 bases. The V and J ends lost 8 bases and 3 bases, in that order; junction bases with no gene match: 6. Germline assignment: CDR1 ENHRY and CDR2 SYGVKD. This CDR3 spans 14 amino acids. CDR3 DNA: TGTGCCATCGCTCCGGGACTAGCGGTCTACGAGCAGTACTTC. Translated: CAIAPGLAVYEQYF.

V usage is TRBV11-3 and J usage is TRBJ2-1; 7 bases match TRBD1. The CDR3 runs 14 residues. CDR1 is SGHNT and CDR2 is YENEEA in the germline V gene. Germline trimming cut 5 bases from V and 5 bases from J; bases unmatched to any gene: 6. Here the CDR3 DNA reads TGTGCCAGCAGCCCCGACAGGGTCGACAATGAGCAGTTCTTC. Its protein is CASSPDRVDNEQFF.

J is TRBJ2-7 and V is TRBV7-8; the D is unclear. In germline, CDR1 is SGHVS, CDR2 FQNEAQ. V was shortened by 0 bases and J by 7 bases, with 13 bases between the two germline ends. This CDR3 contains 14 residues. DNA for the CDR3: TGTGCCAGCAGCTTAGCAAACTTGCAAAGAGAGCAGTACTTC. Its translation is CASSLANLQREQYF.

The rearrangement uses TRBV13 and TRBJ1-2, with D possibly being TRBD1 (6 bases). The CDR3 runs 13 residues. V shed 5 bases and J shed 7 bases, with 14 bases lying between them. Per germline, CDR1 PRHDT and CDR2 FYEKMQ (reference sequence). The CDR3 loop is CASSAQGMAGYTF. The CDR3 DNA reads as TGTGCCAGCAGCGCTCAGGGGATGGCTGGCTACACCTTC.

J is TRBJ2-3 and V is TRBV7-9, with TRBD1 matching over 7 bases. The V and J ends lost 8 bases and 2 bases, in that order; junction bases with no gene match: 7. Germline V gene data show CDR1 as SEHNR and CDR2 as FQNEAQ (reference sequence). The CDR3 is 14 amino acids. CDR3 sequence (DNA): TGTGCCAGCCAGGGGGTGGTGCTCACAGATACGCAGTATTTT. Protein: CASQGVVLTDTQYF. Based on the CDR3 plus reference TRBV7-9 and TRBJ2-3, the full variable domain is DTGVSQNPRHKITKRGQNVTFRCDPISEHNRLYWYRQTLGQGPEFLTYFQNEAQLEKSRLLSDRFSAERPKGSFSTLEIQRTEQGDSAMYLCASQGVVLTDTQYFGPGTRLTVL.

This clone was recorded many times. The CDR3 loop is CASMRGSSYEQYF. DNA for the CDR3: TGTGCCAGCATGCGGGGTAGCTCCTACGAGCAGTACTTC. The V and J genes are TRBV6-6 and TRBJ2-7; TRBD2 is a possible D gene (6 bases). Trimming shortened V by 7 bases and J by 0 bases, and 10 bases separated the two germline ends. Germline CDR1 and CDR2: MNHNY and SVGAGI (reference sequence). The CDR3 is made up of 13 amino acids.

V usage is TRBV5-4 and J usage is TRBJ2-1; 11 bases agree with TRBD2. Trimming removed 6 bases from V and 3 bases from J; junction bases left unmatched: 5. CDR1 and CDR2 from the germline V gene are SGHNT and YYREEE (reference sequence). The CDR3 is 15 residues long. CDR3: CASTRGLADYNEQFF. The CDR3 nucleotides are TGTGCCAGCACCCGGGGACTAGCGGACTACAATGAGCAGTTCTTC.

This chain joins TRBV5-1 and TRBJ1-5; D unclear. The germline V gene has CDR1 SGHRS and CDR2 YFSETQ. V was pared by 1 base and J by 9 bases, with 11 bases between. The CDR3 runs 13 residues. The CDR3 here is CASSLPNEGPQHF. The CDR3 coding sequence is TGCGCCAGCAGCTTGCCAAATGAGGGGCCCCAGCATTTT.

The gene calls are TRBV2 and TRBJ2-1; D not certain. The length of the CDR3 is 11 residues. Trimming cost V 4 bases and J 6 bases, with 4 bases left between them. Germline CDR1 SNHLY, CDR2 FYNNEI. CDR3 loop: CASSVINEQFF. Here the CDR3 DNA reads TGTGCCAGCAGTGTTATCAATGAGCAGTTCTTC.

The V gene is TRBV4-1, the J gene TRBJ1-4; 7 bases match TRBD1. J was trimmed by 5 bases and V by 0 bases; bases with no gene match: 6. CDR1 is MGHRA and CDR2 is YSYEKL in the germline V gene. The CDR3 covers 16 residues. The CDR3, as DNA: TGCGCCAGCAGCCAAGAATCCCGACAGGGCAATGAAAAACTGTTTTTT. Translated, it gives CASSQESRQGNEKLFF.

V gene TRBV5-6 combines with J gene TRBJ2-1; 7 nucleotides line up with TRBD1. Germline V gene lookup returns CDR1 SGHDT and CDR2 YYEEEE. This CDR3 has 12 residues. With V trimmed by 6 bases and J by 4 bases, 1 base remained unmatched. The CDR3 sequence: CASTTGYNEQFF. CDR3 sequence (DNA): TGTGCCAGCACGACAGGGTACAATGAGCAGTTCTTC.

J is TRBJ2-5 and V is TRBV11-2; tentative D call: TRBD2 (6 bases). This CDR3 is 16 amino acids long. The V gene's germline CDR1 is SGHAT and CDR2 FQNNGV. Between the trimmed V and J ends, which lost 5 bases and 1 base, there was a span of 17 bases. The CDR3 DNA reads TGTGCCAGCAGCCCCCGAGGGGCGGGGAGCCAAGAGACCCAGTACTTC. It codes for CASSPRGAGSQETQYF.

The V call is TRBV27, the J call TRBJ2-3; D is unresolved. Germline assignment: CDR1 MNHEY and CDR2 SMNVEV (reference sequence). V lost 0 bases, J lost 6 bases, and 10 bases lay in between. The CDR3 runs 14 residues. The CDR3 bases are TGTGCCAGCAGTTTATCGATACAAACGGATACGCAGTATTTT. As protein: CASSLSIQTDTQYF.

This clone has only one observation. The CDR3 sequence: CASSQNTGAVRSDEQFF. For the CDR3, the DNA is TGCGCCAGCAGCCAGAATACAGGGGCCGTTCGGTCGGATGAGCAGTTCTTC. The genes are TRBV4-1 and TRBJ2-1, with TRBD1 identical over 7 bases. The CDR3 is 17 residues long. The V gene's germline CDR1 is MGHRA and CDR2 YSYEKL. V dropped 3 bases and J dropped 8; count of bases not matched to a gene: 16.

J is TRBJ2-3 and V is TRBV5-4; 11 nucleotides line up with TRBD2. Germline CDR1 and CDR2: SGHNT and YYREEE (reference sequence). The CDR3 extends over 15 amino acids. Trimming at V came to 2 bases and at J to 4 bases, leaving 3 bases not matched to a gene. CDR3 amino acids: CASSFSGRAADTQYF. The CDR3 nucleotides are TGTGCCAGCAGCTTTAGCGGGAGGGCCGCAGATACGCAGTATTTT.

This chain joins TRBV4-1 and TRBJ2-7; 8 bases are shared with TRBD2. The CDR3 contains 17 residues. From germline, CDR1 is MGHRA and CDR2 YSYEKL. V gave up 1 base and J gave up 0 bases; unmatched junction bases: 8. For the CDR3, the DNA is TGCGCCAGCAGCCAAGCCCCGTTACTAGCGGACTCCTACGAGCAGTACTTC. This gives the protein CASSQAPLLADSYEQYF.

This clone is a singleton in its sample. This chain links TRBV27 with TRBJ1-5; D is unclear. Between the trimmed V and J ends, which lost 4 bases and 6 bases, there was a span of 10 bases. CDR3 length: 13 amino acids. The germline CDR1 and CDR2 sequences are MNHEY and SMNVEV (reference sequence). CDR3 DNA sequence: TGTGCCAGCAGTTCGGGAGGTGGTCAGCCCCAGCATTTT. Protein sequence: CASSSGGGQPQHF.

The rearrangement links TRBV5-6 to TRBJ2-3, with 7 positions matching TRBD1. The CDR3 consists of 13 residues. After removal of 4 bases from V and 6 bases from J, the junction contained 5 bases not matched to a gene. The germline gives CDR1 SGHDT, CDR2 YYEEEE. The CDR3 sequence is CASSKTGPDTQYF. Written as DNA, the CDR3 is TGTGCCAGCAGCAAGACAGGGCCGGATACGCAGTATTTT.

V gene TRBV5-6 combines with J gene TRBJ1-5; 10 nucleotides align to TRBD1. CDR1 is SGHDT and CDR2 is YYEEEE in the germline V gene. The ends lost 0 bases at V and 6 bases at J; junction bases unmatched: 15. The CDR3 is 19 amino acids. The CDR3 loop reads CASSLAGTGVTLGGQPQHF. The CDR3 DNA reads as TGTGCCAGCAGCTTGGCCGGGACAGGGGTCACCCTCGGGGGTCAGCCCCAGCATTTT. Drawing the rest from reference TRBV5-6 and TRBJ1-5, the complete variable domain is DAGVTQSPTHLIKTRGQQVTLRCSPKSGHDTVSWYQQALGQGPQFIFQYYEEEERQRGNFPDRFSGHQFPNYSSELNVNALLLGDSALYLCASSLAGTGVTLGGQPQHFGDGTRLSIL.